Listed below are T cell receptor beta chains from one sample, sequenced in a study of breast tumors, draining lymph nodes, adjacent tissues. In TCRdb, the multiplex PCR reads were re-called with MiXCR into one record per CDR3 protein. Here the sample spans 20,000 to 30,000 distinct CDR3 sequences, roughly 20% being singletons. The sequencing input was breast tumor tissue. The receptor set was obtained from a female donor with breast cancer. Some clones in this sample may be carry-over from other donors' samples. Each CDR3 is given with its conserved first and last residue. The order of the fields is clone size, V gene, J gene, D gene, CDR3 protein, CDR3 DNA. The D gene is left open where the match is weak. The size entry is marked missing in some rows and otherwise reads once, few, many or a size class.

abundance: NA
v_gene: TRBV29-1
j_gene: TRBJ1-1
d_gene: TRBD1
CDR3aa: CSGQTGEAFF
CDR3nt: TGCAGCGGCCAGACAGGGGAAGCTTTCTTT

abundance: many
v_gene: TRBV7-2
j_gene: TRBJ2-5
d_gene: TRBD2
CDR3aa: CASSRLGGSGRLGSETQYF
CDR3nt: TGTGCCAGCAGCCGACTTGGGGGTAGCGGGAGGTTAGGGTCAGAGACCCAGTACTTC

abundance: many
v_gene: TRBV6-5
j_gene: TRBJ2-2
d_gene: NA
CDR3aa: CASSYWGENTGELFF
CDR3nt: TGTGCCAGCAGTTATTGGGGGGAGAACACCGGGGAGCTGTTTTTT

abundance: medium-sized
v_gene: TRBV5-1
j_gene: TRBJ2-7
d_gene: NA
CDR3aa: CASNPTSSSYEQYF
CDR3nt: TGCGCCAGCAATCCAACTAGCAGTTCCTACGAGCAGTACTTC

abundance: many
v_gene: TRBV5-1
j_gene: TRBJ1-2
d_gene: NA
CDR3aa: CASGGANYGYTF
CDR3nt: TGCGCCAGCGGCGGGGCTAACTATGGCTACACCTTC

abundance: many
v_gene: TRBV11-3
j_gene: TRBJ2-1
d_gene: TRBD2
CDR3aa: CASSPRLAGASEQFF
CDR3nt: TGTGCCAGCAGCCCGCGCCTAGCGGGAGCGAGTGAGCAGTTCTTC

abundance: NA
v_gene: TRBV7-9
j_gene: TRBJ2-1
d_gene: NA
CDR3aa: CASSTLETRSYSEQFF
CDR3nt: TGTGCCAGCAGCACTCTAGAGACTCGCTCCTACAGCGAGCAGTTCTTC

abundance: many
v_gene: TRBV10-3
j_gene: TRBJ2-1
d_gene: TRBD2
CDR3aa: CAISEFKREGYNEQFF
CDR3nt: TGTGCCATCAGTGAGTTCAAGCGGGAGGGGTACAATGAGCAGTTCTTC

abundance: many
v_gene: TRBV3-1
j_gene: TRBJ2-2
d_gene: TRBD1
CDR3aa: CASSAYRGHTGELFF
CDR3nt: TGTGCCAGCAGCGCATACAGGGGTCACACCGGGGAGCTGTTTTTT

abundance: NA
v_gene: TRBV2
j_gene: TRBJ1-1
d_gene: NA
CDR3aa: CASSPSDTEAFF
CDR3nt: TGTGCCAGCAGCCCCTCGGACACTGAAGCTTTCTTT

abundance: many
v_gene: TRBV7-9
j_gene: TRBJ2-1
d_gene: NA
CDR3aa: CASSFQGNDNEQFF
CDR3nt: TGTGCCAGCAGCTTTCAAGGGAATGACAATGAGCAGTTCTTC

abundance: once
v_gene: TRBV2
j_gene: TRBJ1-1
d_gene: NA
CDR3aa: CASSSARDTEAFF
CDR3nt: TGTGCCAGCAGTTCTGCCCGTGACACTGAAGCTTTCTTT

abundance: many
v_gene: TRBV2
j_gene: TRBJ2-2
d_gene: NA
CDR3aa: CASSEAPNRVGELFF
CDR3nt: TGTGCCAGCAGTGAAGCGCCGAACAGGGTCGGGGAGCTGTTTTTT

abundance: many
v_gene: TRBV10-3
j_gene: TRBJ1-6
d_gene: NA
CDR3aa: CAISESTTNSPLHF
CDR3nt: TGTGCCATCAGTGAGTCGACAACTAATTCACCCCTCCACTTT

abundance: many
v_gene: TRBV6-1
j_gene: TRBJ2-7
d_gene: NA
CDR3aa: CASRRQNSYEQYF
CDR3nt: TGTGCCAGCAGACGACAGAACTCCTACGAGCAGTACTTC

abundance: many
v_gene: TRBV6-2/TRBV6-3
j_gene: TRBJ2-3
d_gene: NA
CDR3aa: CASRRGQGDTDTQYF
CDR3nt: TGTGCCAGCAGGCGGGGTCAGGGAGACACAGATACGCAGTATTTT

abundance: many
v_gene: TRBV12-3/TRBV12-4
j_gene: TRBJ2-7
d_gene: NA
CDR3aa: CASSLTHEQYF
CDR3nt: TGTGCCAGCAGTTTGACGCACGAGCAGTACTTC

abundance: NA
v_gene: TRBV7-2
j_gene: TRBJ2-7
d_gene: TRBD2
CDR3aa: CASSFTSGSSYEQYF
CDR3nt: TGTGCCAGCAGCTTCACTAGCGGGAGCTCCTACGAGCAGTACTTC

abundance: many
v_gene: TRBV5-1
j_gene: TRBJ2-7
d_gene: TRBD2
CDR3aa: CASSLDGGTYEQYF
CDR3nt: TGCGCCAGCAGCTTGGACGGGGGGACCTACGAGCAGTACTTC

abundance: many
v_gene: TRBV4-1
j_gene: TRBJ2-1
d_gene: NA
CDR3aa: CASSQWPSSYNEQFF
CDR3nt: TGCGCCAGCAGCCAATGGCCGAGCTCCTACAATGAGCAGTTCTTC

abundance: many
v_gene: TRBV30
j_gene: TRBJ2-5
d_gene: NA
CDR3aa: CAFQRYQETQYF
CDR3nt: TGTGCCTTCCAGAGGTACCAAGAGACCCAGTACTTC

abundance: many
v_gene: TRBV6-4
j_gene: TRBJ1-2
d_gene: NA
CDR3aa: CASSRGGNYGYTF
CDR3nt: TGTGCCAGCAGTCGTGGGGGTAACTATGGCTACACCTTC

abundance: NA
v_gene: TRBV9
j_gene: TRBJ2-7
d_gene: TRBD1
CDR3aa: CASSGDSYEQYF
CDR3nt: TGTGCCAGCAGTGGGGACAGCTACGAGCAGTACTTC

abundance: once
v_gene: TRBV12-3/TRBV12-4
j_gene: TRBJ2-5
d_gene: NA
CDR3aa: CASKRGEDRETQYF
CDR3nt: TGTGCCAGCAAGAGGGGAGAAGACCGAGAGACCCAGTACTTC

abundance: NA
v_gene: TRBV6-1
j_gene: TRBJ2-4
d_gene: NA
CDR3aa: CASSEGGGDIQYF
CDR3nt: TGTGCCAGCAGTGAAGGAGGGGGGGACATTCAGTACTTC

abundance: NA
v_gene: TRBV5-1
j_gene: TRBJ2-2
d_gene: TRBD1
CDR3aa: CASSKDRGAGELFF
CDR3nt: TGCGCCAGCAGCAAGGACAGGGGAGCCGGGGAGCTGTTTTTT

abundance: NA
v_gene: TRBV20-1
j_gene: TRBJ2-5
d_gene: TRBD2
CDR3aa: CSARRASGIGTQYF
CDR3nt: TGCAGTGCCAGGAGGGCTAGCGGGATTGGGACCCAGTACTTC